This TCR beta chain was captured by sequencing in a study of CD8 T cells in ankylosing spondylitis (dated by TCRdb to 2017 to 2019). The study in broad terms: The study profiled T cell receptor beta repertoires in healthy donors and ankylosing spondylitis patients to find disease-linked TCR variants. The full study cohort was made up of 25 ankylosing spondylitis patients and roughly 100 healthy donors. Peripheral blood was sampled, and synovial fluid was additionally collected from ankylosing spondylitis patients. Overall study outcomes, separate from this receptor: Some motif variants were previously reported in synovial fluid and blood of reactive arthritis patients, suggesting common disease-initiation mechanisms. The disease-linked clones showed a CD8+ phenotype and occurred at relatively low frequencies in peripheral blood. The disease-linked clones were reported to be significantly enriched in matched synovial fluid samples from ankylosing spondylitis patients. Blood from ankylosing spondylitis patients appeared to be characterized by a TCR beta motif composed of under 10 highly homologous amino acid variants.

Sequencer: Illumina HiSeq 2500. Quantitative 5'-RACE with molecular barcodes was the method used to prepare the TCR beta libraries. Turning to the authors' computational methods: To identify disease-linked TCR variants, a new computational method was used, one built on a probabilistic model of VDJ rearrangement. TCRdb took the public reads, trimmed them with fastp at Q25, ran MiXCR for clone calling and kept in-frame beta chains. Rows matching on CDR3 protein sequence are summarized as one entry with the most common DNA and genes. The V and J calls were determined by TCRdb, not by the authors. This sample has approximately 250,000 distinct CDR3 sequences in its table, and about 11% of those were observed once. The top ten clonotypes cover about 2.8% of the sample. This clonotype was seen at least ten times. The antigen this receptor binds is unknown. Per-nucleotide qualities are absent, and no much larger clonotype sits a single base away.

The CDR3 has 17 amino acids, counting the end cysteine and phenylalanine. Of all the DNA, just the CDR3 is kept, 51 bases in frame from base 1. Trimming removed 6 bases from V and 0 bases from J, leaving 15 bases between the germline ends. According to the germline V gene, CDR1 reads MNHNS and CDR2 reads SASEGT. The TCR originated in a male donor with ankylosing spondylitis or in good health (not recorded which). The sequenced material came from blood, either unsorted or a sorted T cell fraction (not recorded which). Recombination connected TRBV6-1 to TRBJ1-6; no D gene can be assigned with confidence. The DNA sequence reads TGTGCCAGCAGGAAGGACTACTCGAGCTCCTATAATTCACCCCTCCACTTT. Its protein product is CASRKDYSSSYNSPLHF.